Sequencing of this T cell receptor beta chain was carried out in a study of control samples from healthy donors and cancer patients. Trimming left V 2 bases short and J 1 base short, with 5 bases between. The CDR3 sequence is 13 residues long. CDR1 and CDR2 from the germline V gene are MNHNS and SASEGT. Method: immunoSEQ multiplex PCR; TCRdb's copy keeps in-frame clones and lacks some. The table includes 74,000 or so clones, 75% to 90% detected once. Sequenced: blood. V is TRBV6-1 and J is TRBJ1-1; the D gene is possibly TRBD1 (5 bases). This TCR was recovered from a man aged 45-65 years in good health. The CDR3 spells CASSEQGNTEAFF. CDR3 nucleotide sequence: TGTGCCAGCAGTGAACAGGGGAACACTGAAGCTTTCTTT.